The 25 T cell receptor beta chains below all came from one sample that was sequenced in a study of cytomegalovirus exposure and HLA in healthy donors. Primers included in the PCR were 60 Vbeta and 13 Jbeta primers. Repertoires were generated with immunoSEQ multiplex PCR, while TCRdb's copy carries only in-frame clones and drops some. In the table there are approximately 170,000 clones, roughly 81% of which are singletons. Sample: PBMCs. These receptors all stem from a man aged 25 to 40 in good health and CMV-seropositive.

This clone showed up just a few times. A junction end diverges from the germline sequence, so it may reflect a read error. The V gene is TRBV7-9, the J gene TRBJ1-4, with 9 bases aligning to TRBD1. CDR1 is SEHNR and CDR2 is FQNEAQ in the germline V gene (reference sequence). The CDR3 totals 14 residues. CDR3 region: CSSSPGQGNEKLFF. CDR3 bases: TGTTCCAGCAGCCCGGGACAGGGAAATGAAAAACTGTTTTTT. Looking up the rest from reference TRBV7-9 and TRBJ1-4 gives the full variable domain: DTGVSQNPRHKITKRGQNVTFRCDPISEHNRLYWYRQTLGQGPEFLTYFQNEAQLEKSRLLSDRFSAERPKGSFSTLEIQRTEQGDSAMYLCSSSPGQGNEKLFFGSGTQLSVL.

This chain joins TRBV4-3 and TRBJ1-1, with D uncertain. CDR1 LGHNA and CDR2 YSLEER come from the germline V gene. The length of the CDR3 is 18 residues. The germline V and J ends were trimmed by 0 bases and 0 bases, with 17 bases remaining between them. The chain's CDR3 is CASSQEAGFITVNTEAFF. CDR3 DNA: TGCGCCAGCAGCCAAGAGGCGGGGTTTATTACAGTGAACACTGAAGCTTTCTTT.

This chain links TRBV12-5 with TRBJ2-1; TRBD2 matches 9 bases. The J segment lost 9 bases and the V segment lost 4 bases, leaving 16 bases of the junction unmatched. The CDR3 has 17 residues. The germline CDR1 and CDR2 sequences are LGHNT and FRNRAP. This chain's CDR3 is CASGSPPLREGTSEQFF. The CDR3 DNA reads TGTGCTAGTGGTTCGCCCCCGTTGCGGGAGGGGACGAGTGAGCAGTTCTTC.

The chain employs TRBV9 and TRBJ2-3; D remains unclear. Germline assignment: CDR1 SGDLS and CDR2 YYNGEE. CDR3 length: 13 residues. Trimming took off 4 bases at V and 2 bases at J, with 8 bases between the two ends. The CDR3 DNA is TGTGCCAGCAGCCCTCACTCCACAGATACGCAGTATTTT. Translating gives CASSPHSTDTQYF.

The chain uses TRBV12-5 and TRBJ2-2; D gene ambiguous. The V and J ends lost 7 bases and 5 bases respectively, with 17 bases between them. Germline loops: CDR1 LGHNT, CDR2 FRNRAP. The CDR3 is made up of 15 amino acids. CDR3 amino acids: CASEEWKGLTGELFF. In nucleotides, the CDR3 is TGTGCTAGTGAGGAGTGGAAAGGATTGACCGGGGAGCTGTTTTTT.

The rearrangement links TRBV7-2 to TRBJ2-1; no firm D call. Germline CDR1 and CDR2: SGHTA and FQGNSA. The length of the CDR3 is 16 residues. Between the trimmed V and J ends, which lost 1 base and 6 bases, there was a span of 16 bases. CDR3 amino acids: CASSLDDFPILNEQFF. In DNA form, the CDR3 reads TGTGCCAGCAGCTTAGACGATTTCCCTATTCTCAATGAGCAGTTCTTC. The variable domain in full, completed from reference TRBV7-2 and TRBJ2-1, reads GAGVSQSPSNKVTEKGKDVELRCDPISGHTALYWYRQSLGQGLEFLIYFQGNSAPDKSGLPSDRFSAERTGGSVSTLTIQRTQQEDSAVYLCASSLDDFPILNEQFFGPGTRLTVL.

The DNA for the CDR3 is TGTGCCAGCAGTGATGAAAACAGGGGTGGGAATTCGAGGGCTTTCTTT. This translates into CASSDENRGGNSRAFF. This sequence joins TRBV25-1 and TRBJ1-1, with 7 bases that match TRBD1. From germline, CDR1 is MGHDK and CDR2 SYGVNS. The CDR3 spans 16 residues. Germline trimming cut 3 bases from V and 11 bases from J; bases unmatched to any gene: 18.

The chain joins TRBV5-1 to TRBJ1-1; 9 bases are a match to TRBD1. Unmatched junction bases numbered 4, after V lost 0 bases and J lost 1 base. CDR3 size: 16 residues. Per the germline V gene, CDR1 is SGHRS and CDR2 is YFSETQ. Here the CDR3 reads CASSLDGQGKNTEAFF. The CDR3 DNA is TGCGCCAGCAGCTTGGACGGACAGGGGAAGAACACTGAAGCTTTCTTT.

J is TRBJ2-1 and V is TRBV5-1; 7 bases fit TRBD2. Germline V gene lookup returns CDR1 SGHRS and CDR2 YFSETQ. CDR3 length: 15 amino acids. V trimming: 4 bases; J trimming: 2 bases; junction bases outside the gene matches: 6. The DNA for the CDR3 is TGCGCCAGCAGCCCGGGGGGAGGGACCTACAATGAGCAGTTCTTC. This gives the protein CASSPGGGTYNEQFF.

The rearrangement links TRBV2 to TRBJ2-4, with 7 bases matching TRBD2. From germline, CDR1 is SNHLY and CDR2 FYNNEI. The CDR3 spans 13 residues. V gave up 7 bases and J gave up 9 bases; unmatched junction bases: 9. CDR3 nucleotide sequence: TGTGCCAGCACCGGGGAGGGGTCGGGCATTCAGTACTTC. It encodes CASTGEGSGIQYF.

The chain couples TRBV2 to TRBJ2-1; 9 nucleotides match TRBD2. From germline, CDR1 is SNHLY and CDR2 FYNNEI. J was trimmed by 8 bases and V by 4 bases; bases with no gene match: 0. The CDR3 consists of 12 residues. CDR3 nucleotides: TGTGCCAGCAGTGGGACTAGCGATGAGCAGTTCTTC. Protein product: CASSGTSDEQFF.

V is TRBV9 and J is TRBJ1-1; a possible D gene is TRBD1 (6 bases). This CDR3 comprises 15 residues. Germline CDR1 reads SGDLS; CDR2 reads YYNGEE. The V gene lost 1 base and the J gene lost 0 bases, with 10 bases spanning the gap. CDR3 sequence reads: CASSVQTGMNTEAFF. CDR3 DNA: TGTGCCAGCAGCGTACAGACAGGCATGAACACTGAAGCTTTCTTT.

This chain connects TRBV7-3 to TRBJ2-5, with a tentative D call TRBD2 (5 bases). The CDR3 contains 14 residues. Germline V gives CDR1 SGHTA, CDR2 FQGTGA. With 2 bases removed from V and 2 bases from J, the gap between germline ends came to 9 bases. The CDR3, as DNA: TGTGCCAGCAGCTTAGACCCGGGGCAAGAGACCCAGTACTTC. Translating gives CASSLDPGQETQYF.

This clone was recorded only once. The chain has TRBV19 and TRBJ1-2, with TRBD1 as a possible D gene (6 bases). The CDR3 has 19 amino acids. V lost 4 bases to trimming and J lost 5 bases, with 29 bases between them. Looked up from germline, CDR1 is LNHDA and CDR2 is SQIVND (reference sequence). The CDR3 DNA is TGTGCCAGTAGTACCCGCCGGGTGGACAGACTACAACGAAGTTATGGCTACACCTTC. Its protein is CASSTRRVDRLQRSYGYTF.

In nucleotides, the CDR3 is TGTGCCAGCAGTTTAGGGGGCAATAGGCAGCCCCAGCATTTT. This translates into CASSLGGNRQPQHF. The chain recombines TRBV28 with TRBJ1-5, with D perhaps matching TRBD1 (6 bases). CDR1 MDHEN and CDR2 SYDVKM come from the germline V gene. Trimming shortened V by 2 bases and J by 7 bases, and 12 bases separated the two germline ends. This CDR3 spans 14 amino acids. The complete variable domain, with remaining parts taken from reference TRBV28 and TRBJ1-5, reads DVKVTQSSRYLVKRTGEKVFLECVQDMDHENMFWYRQDPGLGLRLIYFSYDVKMKEKGDIPEGYSVSREKKERFSLILESASTNQTSMYLCASSLGGNRQPQHFGDGTRLSIL.

This clone was observed once. This sequence joins TRBV27 and TRBJ2-3; 12 bases align to TRBD2. The junction had 8 bases not matched to a gene; V was cut back by 2 bases and J by 5 bases. This CDR3 has 17 residues. Germline values: CDR1 MNHEY, CDR2 SMNVEV (reference sequence). The CDR3 loop reads CASSLSLAGGVRDTQYF. Written as DNA, the CDR3 is TGTGCCAGCAGTTTAAGTCTAGCGGGAGGGGTGAGAGATACGCAGTATTTT.

In its sample, this clone was seen once. The rearrangement links TRBV5-8 to TRBJ1-2; unclear D gene. CDR3 length: 12 residues. V was shortened by 3 bases and J by 4 bases, with 7 bases between the two germline ends. The germline CDR1 and CDR2 sequences are SGHTS and YDEGEE. The CDR3 reads CASSSGVYGYTF. In DNA, the CDR3 is TGTGCCAGCAGCTCGGGAGTCTATGGCTACACCTTC.

The gene calls are TRBV9 and TRBJ2-1, with 8 bases that match TRBD2. V lost 2 bases, J lost 8 bases, and 9 bases stayed unmatched. The CDR3 is made up of 15 amino acids. Germline V gene sequence: CDR1 SGDLS, CDR2 YYNGEE. Written as DNA, the CDR3 is TGTGCCAGCAGCGTGAGCGGGGGCGCTTCCCATGAGCAGTTCTTC. This translates into CASSVSGGASHEQFF. Using reference TRBV9 and TRBJ2-1 for the parts outside the CDR3, the full variable domain is DSGVTQTPKHLITATGQRVTLRCSPRSGDLSVYWYQQSLDQGLQFLIQYYNGEERAKGNILERFSAQQFPDLHSELNLSSLELGDSALYFCASSVSGGASHEQFFGPGTRLTVL.

The V gene is TRBV27, the J gene TRBJ2-2; D is possibly TRBD1 (6 bases). V was trimmed by 5 bases and J by 6 bases, leaving 16 bases between them. The CDR3 has 15 amino acids. Germline lookup yields CDR1 MNHEY and CDR2 SMNVEV (reference sequence). The CDR3 is CASSPGAGSAGELFF. The CDR3 DNA sequence: TGTGCCAGCAGTCCAGGGGCCGGATCGGCCGGGGAGCTGTTTTTT.

The chain joins TRBV7-6 to TRBJ2-2; TRBD2 matches at 10 bases. This CDR3 is 18 amino acids long. Per the germline V gene, CDR1 is SGHVS and CDR2 is FNYEAQ. Losses at the gene ends were 2 bases for V and 5 bases for J; bases not matched to a gene: 11. CDR3 in amino acids: CASSLYSIAGLATGELFF. Written as DNA, the CDR3 is TGTGCCAGCAGCTTATATTCAATCGCGGGACTAGCGACCGGGGAGCTGTTTTTT.

The chain has TRBV2 and TRBJ2-1; 11 nucleotides agree with TRBD2. The CDR3 is 16 amino acids. CDR1 SNHLY and CDR2 FYNNEI come from the germline V gene. Germline trimming cut 8 bases from V and 4 bases from J; bases unmatched to any gene: 10. This CDR3 is CASRGLAATTYNEQFF. The CDR3 region has the DNA TGTGCCAGCCGGGGACTAGCGGCGACCACTTACAATGAGCAGTTCTTC. The full variable domain, with the rest looked up from reference TRBV2 and TRBJ2-1, is EPEVTQTPSHQVTQMGQEVILRCVPISNHLYFYWYRQILGQKVEFLVSFYNNEISEKSEIFDDQFSVERPDGSNFTLKIRSTKLEDSAMYFCASRGLAATTYNEQFFGPGTRLTVL.

This chain connects TRBV7-9 to TRBJ2-3, with 8 positions matching TRBD2. Germline CDR1 SEHNR, CDR2 FQNEAQ (reference sequence). Trimming cost V 3 bases and J 3 bases; bases outside gene matches: 14. This CDR3 spans 18 amino acids. The CDR3 nucleotides read TGTGCCAGCAGCTTGAGGGATGTAAGCGGGAGATCGACAGATACGCAGTATTTT. Its protein is CASSLRDVSGRSTDTQYF.

The chain is built from TRBV6-5 and TRBJ2-1; TRBD2 aligns across 9 bases. V shed 4 bases, J shed 9 bases, and the junction held 13 bases outside the gene matches. The CDR3 is 16 residues long. Germline V lookup: CDR1 MNHEY, CDR2 SVGAGI. The CDR3 here is CASSSQRGGRAGEQFF. The CDR3, as DNA: TGTGCCAGCAGTTCCCAGAGGGGCGGGAGGGCCGGTGAGCAGTTCTTC.

This clone has more than one count but fewer than ten. The chain employs TRBV25-1 and TRBJ2-7; D ambiguous. The CDR3 contains 13 residues. Trimming pared 5 bases from V and 10 bases from J, leaving 18 bases between. Germline CDR1 and CDR2: MGHDK and SYGVNS. DNA for the CDR3: TGTGCCAGCAGTACCCCGGTTAGACTTATTCAGTACGTC. As protein: CASSTPVRLIQYV.

The rearrangement uses TRBV5-5 and TRBJ2-2, with 9 bases lining up with TRBD1. CDR1 is SGHKS and CDR2 is YYEKEE in the germline V gene (reference sequence). The J segment lost 5 bases and the V segment lost 2 bases, leaving 13 bases of the junction unmatched. This CDR3 comprises 18 residues. DNA of the CDR3: TGTGCCAGCAGCTTAAAACCTCCGGGACAGGGTATTACCGGGGAGCTGTTTTTT. This encodes CASSLKPPGQGITGELFF.